Listed below are T cell receptor beta chains from one sample, sequenced in a study of shared clonotypes between healthy human individuals. Here immunoSEQ multiplex PCR was the method, and the copy in TCRdb shows in-frame clones only, minus some. The table has 2 million to 2.5 million clones, about nine tenths seen once. Sequencing was performed on naive CD4+ T cells from PBMCs. Receptor source: a man aged 18 to 35 in good health. Some clones in this sample may be carry-over from other donors' samples. Both conserved end residues are part of each CDR3. Each record gives: V gene, J gene, clone size, D gene, CDR3 DNA, CDR3 protein. A D gene is named only where the DNA matches it firmly. Clone size, where shown, is once, few, many, or a class for clones that have expanded.

TRBV15	TRBJ2-7	NA	NA	TGTGCCACCAGCGGGGGACAAGCCTACGAGCAGTACTTC	CATSGGQAYEQYF
TRBV7-8	TRBJ1-1	NA	NA	TGTGCCAGCAGCTTAGCCCCTGGAGGTGTGACTGAAGCTTTCTTT	CASSLAPGGVTEAFF
TRBV6-1	TRBJ2-6	NA	TRBD1	TGTGCCAGCAGTGAAGCGAGGACAGGGAGTTTCTCCCCTGGGGCCAACGTCCTGACTTTC	CASSEARTGSFSPGANVLTF
TRBV15	TRBJ2-3	NA	NA	TGTGCCACCAGCAAAGGGGGTTCCGGGACAGATACGCAGTATTTT	CATSKGGSGTDTQYF
TRBV6-6	TRBJ2-2	NA	NA	TGTGCCAGCAGCTCCGGGACTCTGAACACCGGGGAGCTGTTTTTT	CASSSGTLNTGELFF
TRBV5-6	TRBJ2-7	NA	NA	TGTGCCAGCAGCTTGGGGCTCAGATCCTACGAGCAGTACTTC	CASSLGLRSYEQYF
TRBV7-8	TRBJ1-5	NA	NA	TGTGCCAGCAGCCCTCGGGAGGGGCTCACCCAGCATTTT	CASSPREGLTQHF
TRBV11-3	TRBJ2-3	NA	NA	TGTGCCAGCAGCCACCGGGGGAGCGGAGATACGCAGTATTTT	CASSHRGSGDTQYF
TRBV5-8	TRBJ1-2	NA	NA	TGTGCCAGCAGCCCATACGCACTAACCTCTTATGGCTACACCTTC	CASSPYALTSYGYTF
TRBV7-9	TRBJ2-2	NA	TRBD2	TGTGCCAGCACCCCGGGAGGGTACACCGGGGAGCTGTTTTTT	CASTPGGYTGELFF
TRBV10-3	TRBJ2-1	NA	TRBD2	TGTGCCATAAAACCCGTAGCGGGAGGGAAGTACAATGAGCAGTTCTTC	CAIKPVAGGKYNEQFF
TRBV6-5	TRBJ1-1	NA	NA	TGTGCCAGCAGCGGACGGATGAACACTGAAGCTTTCTTT	CASSGRMNTEAFF
TRBV28	TRBJ2-7	NA	NA	TGTGCCAGCACCCCGAGCGAGGGCCAGACTTACGAGCAGTACTTC	CASTPSEGQTYEQYF
TRBV27	TRBJ1-3	NA	NA	TGTGCCAGCAGTTTCGGGCACTCTGGAAACACCATATATTTT	CASSFGHSGNTIYF
TRBV14	TRBJ2-1	NA	NA	TGTGCCAGCAGCCAAGGGGAACGGAGCAAGCAGTTCTTC	CASSQGERSKQFF
TRBV7-9	TRBJ2-1	NA	TRBD2	TGTGCCAGCAGCTTGAGGGAGGGCGTCTACAATGAGCAGTTCTTC	CASSLREGVYNEQFF
TRBV14	TRBJ2-5	NA	NA	TGTGCCAGCAGCTCTCTCGGGGCCGCCGGGGAGACCCAGTACTTC	CASSSLGAAGETQYF
TRBV7-9	TRBJ2-7	NA	TRBD2	TGTGCCAGCAGCCGGACTAGCGGGCTTTACGAGCAGTACTTC	CASSRTSGLYEQYF
TRBV7-9	TRBJ2-7	NA	NA	TGTGCCAGCAGCCGTGACAGGAGAAGTCGGGACTACGAGCAGTACTTC	CASSRDRRSRDYEQYF
TRBV28	TRBJ1-1	NA	NA	TGTGCCAGCAGTCCCCGAGGGGGGGTGAGCACTGAAGCTTTCTTT	CASSPRGGVSTEAFF
TRBV5-1	TRBJ1-2	NA	NA	TGCGCCAGCAGCTTGGCGGTTGGGGGGCATGGCTACACCTTC	CASSLAVGGHGYTF
TRBV7-2	TRBJ1-1	NA	TRBD1	TGTGCCAGCAGCATCCAGGGGGCTGGTAACACTGAAGCTTTCTTT	CASSIQGAGNTEAFF
TRBV7-6	TRBJ1-1	NA	NA	TGTGCCAGCAGCTTAGTTGAAGAGGGAATGGAAGCTTTCTTT	CASSLVEEGMEAFF
TRBV6-1	TRBJ2-2	NA	NA	TGTGCCAGCAGTGAACGGGTCAATACCGGGGAGCTGTTTTTT	CASSERVNTGELFF
TRBV6-6	TRBJ2-3	NA	NA	TGTGCCAGCACCCTTGGGGGCCGACAAGATACGCAGTATTTT	CASTLGGRQDTQYF
TRBV7-2	TRBJ2-5	NA	NA	TGTGCCAGCAGCTTATCGTGGGCAAGACAAGAGACCCAGTACTTC	CASSLSWARQETQYF
TRBV28	TRBJ2-7	NA	NA	TGTGCCAGCAGTTGGGGGCCCCGGGACACCTCCTACGAGCAGTACTTC	CASSWGPRDTSYEQYF
TRBV6-1	TRBJ2-3	once	NA	TGTGCCAGCAAGGTAGGCGCGCCTGTCGCAGATACGCAGTATTTT	CASKVGAPVADTQYF
TRBV6-1	TRBJ2-2	NA	NA	TGTGCCAGCGGTGCCGAGACAGTCCCTATAGAGGAGCTGTTTTTT	CASGAETVPIEELFF
TRBV5-4	TRBJ2-1	NA	TRBD2	TGTGCCAGCAGCGCACTCGCGGGGGACTACAATGAGCAGTTCTTC	CASSALAGDYNEQFF
TRBV27	TRBJ1-1	NA	TRBD1	TGTGCCAGCAATATCAGGGGGCAGGGCACTGAAGCTTTCTTT	CASNIRGQGTEAFF